These 16 T cell receptor beta chains share one sample of origin, sequenced in a study of T cell clones after liver transplantation. The repertoire was sequenced with immunoSEQ multiplex PCR; TCRdb's copy has only in-frame clones and lacks some. The sample records some 60,000 clones, 60% to 80% being singletons. Sample: CD4+ T cells from blood, taken before liver transplant. These TCRs come from a human donor who received a liver transplant.

The V call is TRBV7-3, the J call TRBJ2-1; TRBD2 matches at 11 bases. This CDR3 has 15 residues. CDR1 and CDR2 from the germline V gene are SGHTA and FQGTGA. The V gene end was trimmed by 5 bases and the J gene end by 9 bases; junction bases not matched to a gene: 9. Here the CDR3 reads CASSPSGGQQSEQFF. CDR3 nucleotide sequence: TGTGCCAGCAGCCCTAGCGGGGGGCAGCAATCTGAGCAGTTCTTC.

The chain couples TRBV6-5 to TRBJ2-7, with D possibly matching TRBD1 (6 bases). This CDR3 is built from 10 residues. Germline assignment: CDR1 MNHEY and CDR2 SVGAGI. V lost 10 bases and J 10 bases, leaving 14 bases between the germline ends. The CDR3 DNA sequence: TGTGCCACCGGAACAGGGTTTCAGTACTTC. It is translated as CATGTGFQYF.

The rearrangement uses TRBV5-6 and TRBJ1-1, with 10 bases lining up with TRBD1. CDR1 and CDR2 from the germline V gene are SGHDT and YYEEEE. The CDR3 consists of 14 residues. V shed 5 bases and J 3 bases; nucleotides not matched to a gene: 4. The CDR3 DNA follows: TGTGCCAGCAGTGGGGACAGGGGTTACACTGAAGCTTTCTTT. Its protein is CASSGDRGYTEAFF.

The rearrangement uses TRBV29-1 and TRBJ1-5, with D hard to call. Germline V CDR1 and CDR2: SQVTM, ANQGSEA. This CDR3 is built from 15 residues. V lost 4 bases and J lost 2, with 15 bases in between. The CDR3 DNA reads as TGCAGCGTTGCCGACGGGGTTCTCGGCAATCAGCCCCAGCATTTT. Its protein is CSVADGVLGNQPQHF.

The V call is TRBV29-1, the J call TRBJ2-7; tentatively, D is TRBD1 (7 bases). The CDR3 sequence is 15 residues long. Trimming pared 4 bases from V and 3 bases from J, leaving 19 bases between. Looked up from germline, CDR1 is SQVTM and CDR2 is ANQGSEA. CDR3 in amino acids: CSVVGDGGGIYEQYF. The CDR3 DNA reads as TGCAGCGTTGTAGGGGACGGAGGGGGCATCTACGAGCAGTACTTC.

The chain links TRBV19 to TRBJ2-3; 9 nucleotides match TRBD2. The CDR3 loop spans 17 amino acids. With V trimmed by 1 base and J by 2 bases, 7 bases remained unmatched. Germline lookup yields CDR1 LNHDA and CDR2 SQIVND (reference sequence). CDR3 sequence: CASSIVPLAGYTDTQYF. In DNA, the CDR3 is TGTGCCAGTAGTATAGTACCCCTAGCGGGGTACACAGATACGCAGTATTTT. Filled out from reference TRBV19 and TRBJ2-3, the complete variable domain reads DGGITQSPKYLFRKEGQNVTLSCEQNLNHDAMYWYRQDPGQGLRLIYYSQIVNDFQKGDIAEGYSVSREKKESFPLTVTSAQKNPTAFYLCASSIVPLAGYTDTQYFGPGTRLTVL.

This clone was detected only once. This sequence joins TRBV4-2 and TRBJ2-1; D remains unclear. Between the trimmed V and J ends, which lost 0 bases and 4 bases, there was a span of 4 bases. The CDR3 totals 13 residues. CDR1 LGHNA and CDR2 YNFKEQ come from the germline V gene. CDR3 region: CASSQDGYNEQFF. CDR3 nucleotides: TGTGCCAGCAGCCAAGACGGGTACAATGAGCAGTTCTTC.

The chain combines TRBV27 with TRBJ1-1, with TRBD1 matching 9 bases. CDR1 is MNHEY, CDR2 SMNVEV, per germline (reference sequence). The V and J ends lost 4 bases and 5 bases, in that order; junction bases with no gene match: 5. The CDR3 has 14 amino acids. Written as DNA, the CDR3 is TGTGCCAGCAGTTACAGGGGGCTAGGGACTGAAGCTTTCTTT. It translates to CASSYRGLGTEAFF.

V and J are TRBV27 and TRBJ2-3; TRBD2 agrees at 10 bases. Unmatched junction bases numbered 4, after V lost 3 bases and J lost 4 bases. CDR3 size: 15 residues. Germline V lookup: CDR1 MNHEY, CDR2 SMNVEV (reference sequence). The CDR3 sequence is CASSLERGGPDTQYF. CDR3 DNA: TGTGCCAGCAGTTTGGAGCGGGGGGGCCCAGATACGCAGTATTTT.

Notes on this clone: One junction end does not reproduce the germline sequence, and a read error may be involved. The chain links TRBV28 to TRBJ2-7; 8 bases fit TRBD1. The CDR3 is 11 residues long. Germline V gene data show CDR1 as MDHEN and CDR2 as SYDVKM. The chain's CDR3 is CASSSGTGMSF. Written as DNA, the CDR3 is TGTGCCAGCAGTTCAGGGACAGGAATGAGCTTC.

This clone occurred a few times. The V and J genes are TRBV28 and TRBJ1-6; D unclear. This CDR3 has 14 residues. Trimming left V 3 bases short and J 5 bases short, with 8 bases between. Germline V gene sequence: CDR1 MDHEN, CDR2 SYDVKM. CDR3: CASSFRGNNSPLHF. Here the CDR3 DNA reads TGTGCCAGCAGTTTCCGAGGGAATAATTCACCCCTCCACTTT.

The chain couples TRBV18 to TRBJ1-6; TRBD1 matches 7 bases. The CDR3 length is 16 residues. Trimming took 0 bases from V and 8 from J; bases not matched to a gene: 7. Germline CDR1 and CDR2: KGHSH and LQKENI. CDR3 DNA: TGTGCCAGCTCACCACCCTACAGGGGAAGGGATTCACCCCTCCACTTT. Residues: CASSPPYRGRDSPLHF.

The chain recombines TRBV7-8 with TRBJ2-1; unclear D gene. CDR1 is SGHVS, CDR2 FQNEAQ, per germline. This CDR3 contains 12 residues. Trimming stripped 5 bases from V and 9 bases from J, with 11 bases between. The CDR3 region is CASSDQVVEQFF. DNA for the CDR3: TGTGCCAGCAGCGACCAGGTGGTTGAGCAGTTCTTC.

The V and J genes are TRBV4-2 and TRBJ1-4; possible D gene TRBD1, 5 bases. Trimming took off 6 bases at V and 8 bases at J, with 16 bases between the two ends. The CDR3 loop spans 14 amino acids. CDR1 and CDR2 from the germline V gene are LGHNA and YNFKEQ. The CDR3 sequence is CASRGPLGGEKLFF. CDR3 nucleotide sequence: TGTGCCAGCAGGGGGCCACTTGGGGGGGAAAAACTGTTTTTT.

This clone was recorded a few times. The rearrangement links TRBV5-1 to TRBJ1-2, with 8 bases lining up with TRBD1. Germline V lookup: CDR1 SGHRS, CDR2 YFSETQ. Trimming took 0 bases from V and 6 from J; bases not matched to a gene: 4. The CDR3 consists of 14 residues. This CDR3 reads CASSLGQGTDGYTF. Written as DNA, the CDR3 is TGCGCCAGCAGCTTGGGACAGGGGACCGATGGCTACACCTTC.

This CDR3 reads CASSIGLAGDTQYF. The CDR3, as DNA: TGTGCCAGTAGTATTGGGCTCGCAGGAGATACGCAGTATTTT. The chain is built from TRBV19 and TRBJ2-3; D is unresolved. The CDR3 totals 14 residues. Trimming left V 3 bases short and J 5 bases short, with 12 bases between. Germline V CDR1 and CDR2: LNHDA, SQIVND (reference sequence).